These 10 T cell receptor beta chains came from one sample sequenced in a study of cytomegalovirus exposure and HLA in healthy donors. The study ran its PCR with 60 Vbeta and 13 Jbeta primers. Repertoires were generated with immunoSEQ multiplex PCR, while TCRdb's copy carries only in-frame clones and drops some. The sample contains 100,000 to 150,000 clones, 80% of which appear only once. Input material: PBMCs. These receptors were taken from a man between 25 and 39 years old in good health and CMV-seropositive.

This chain joins TRBV28 and TRBJ2-5; D may be TRBD2 (5 bases). CDR3 length equals 14 residues. Germline values: CDR1 MDHEN, CDR2 SYDVKM. V shed 1 base and J shed 2 bases, with 8 bases lying between them. The CDR3 bases are TGTGCCAGCAGTTTATCGGGAACTCAAGAGACCCAGTACTTC. This gives the protein CASSLSGTQETQYF. The full variable domain, its missing parts supplied by reference TRBV28 and TRBJ2-5, is DVKVTQSSRYLVKRTGEKVFLECVQDMDHENMFWYRQDPGLGLRLIYFSYDVKMKEKGDIPEGYSVSREKKERFSLILESASTNQTSMYLCASSLSGTQETQYFGPGTRLLVL.

The chain uses TRBV18 and TRBJ2-1; D gene unclear. CDR1 is KGHSH and CDR2 is LQKENI in the germline V gene. V lost 4 bases and J lost 5, with 15 bases in between. CDR3 length equals 15 residues. CDR3 nucleotide sequence: TGTGCCAGCTCACGGTCCCTCGACAAACACAATGAGCAGTTCTTC. It translates to CASSRSLDKHNEQFF.

The chain recombines TRBV15 with TRBJ2-7; 7 bases fit TRBD1. The CDR3 consists of 13 residues. Germline V gene data show CDR1 as LNHNV and CDR2 as YYDKDF (reference sequence). V gave up 2 bases and J gave up 6 bases; unmatched junction bases: 4. CDR3 amino acids: CATSRSNRGEQYF. DNA of the CDR3: TGTGCCACCAGCAGATCCAACAGGGGCGAGCAGTACTTC.

V gene TRBV29-1 combines with J gene TRBJ2-7; weak D call: TRBD1 (5 bases). V was cut by 3 bases and J by 1 base, with 13 bases left in between. Germline loops: CDR1 SQVTM, CDR2 ANQGSEA. This CDR3 contains 14 residues. The CDR3 is CSVEQGSESYEQYF. CDR3 sequence (DNA): TGCAGCGTTGAGCAGGGCTCCGAATCCTACGAGCAGTACTTC.

This clone is categorized as large (0.1 to 1%). J is TRBJ1-3 and V is TRBV28; a weak D match, TRBD1 (5 bases). CDR3 length equals 16 residues. Between the trimmed V and J ends, which lost 0 bases and 3 bases, there was a span of 12 bases. From germline, CDR1 is MDHEN and CDR2 SYDVKM. The DNA of the CDR3 is TGTGCCAGCAGTTTATGGGCGGGGGTCGGTGGAAACACCATATATTTT. Translating gives CASSLWAGVGGNTIYF.

This clone was counted a few times. The chain combines TRBV15 with TRBJ2-3, with D tentatively TRBD1 (5 bases). Germline V gene data show CDR1 as LNHNV and CDR2 as YYDKDF (reference sequence). V dropped 3 bases and J dropped 4 bases, with 14 bases sitting between them. CDR3 length: 15 residues. CDR3 coding DNA: TGTGCCACCAGCAGTGGGGCAGGGTCGGCAGATACGCAGTATTTT. This gives the protein CATSSGAGSADTQYF.

This chain uses TRBV5-6 with TRBJ2-7; 10 bases agree with TRBD2. V shed 3 bases, J shed 5 bases, and the junction held 11 bases outside the gene matches. Germline CDR1 SGHDT, CDR2 YYEEEE. The CDR3 has 16 residues. The CDR3 DNA reads TGTGCCAGCAGCTGGGGGGAGCGGGGGGGCGTACACGAGCAGTACTTC. It encodes CASSWGERGGVHEQYF. Combining the CDR3 with reference TRBV5-6 and TRBJ2-7 gives the whole variable domain DAGVTQSPTHLIKTRGQQVTLRCSPKSGHDTVSWYQQALGQGPQFIFQYYEEEERQRGNFPDRFSGHQFPNYSSELNVNALLLGDSALYLCASSWGERGGVHEQYFGPGTRLTVT.

V and J are TRBV7-9 and TRBJ1-1; D is unclear. Trimming removed 1 base at V and 5 bases at J, with 11 bases between. There are 14 residues in the CDR3. Germline values: CDR1 SEHNR, CDR2 FQNEAQ (reference sequence). CDR3 protein: CASSLVVVGTEAFF. In DNA form, the CDR3 reads TGTGCCAGCAGCTTAGTAGTTGTCGGGACTGAAGCTTTCTTT.

The chain carries TRBV4-1 and TRBJ1-2; no definite D call. Trimming stripped 6 bases from V and 6 bases from J, with 17 bases between. Germline CDR1 is MGHRA and CDR2 is YSYEKL. The CDR3 is 14 amino acids. CDR3 protein: CASRGIAAPHGYTF. CDR3 DNA sequence: TGCGCCAGCAGGGGGATAGCGGCCCCCCATGGCTACACCTTC.

The chain recombines TRBV4-1 with TRBJ1-3; 8 nucleotides agree with TRBD1. The CDR3 consists of 15 residues. CDR1 is MGHRA and CDR2 is YSYEKL in the germline V gene. The junction had 5 bases not matched to a gene; V was cut back by 4 bases and J by 3 bases. CDR3: CASSPTDRVGNTIYF. The CDR3, as DNA: TGCGCCAGCAGCCCAACGGACAGGGTTGGAAACACCATATATTTT.